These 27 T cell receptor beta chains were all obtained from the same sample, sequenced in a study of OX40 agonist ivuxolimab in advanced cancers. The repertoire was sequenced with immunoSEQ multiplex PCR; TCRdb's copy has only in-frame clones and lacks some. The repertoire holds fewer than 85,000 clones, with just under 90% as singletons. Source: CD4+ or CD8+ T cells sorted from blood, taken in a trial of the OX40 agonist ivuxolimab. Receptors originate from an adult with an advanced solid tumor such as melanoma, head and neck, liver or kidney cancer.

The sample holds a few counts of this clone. CDR3 region: CASSKEGVAFEVSYNEQFF. CDR3 DNA: TGTGCCAGCAGCAAAGAGGGTGTGGCGTTCGAAGTATCCTACAATGAGCAGTTCTTC. The chain couples TRBV21-1 to TRBJ2-1. TRBV21-1 is flagged as a pseudogene. This CDR3 has 19 amino acids.

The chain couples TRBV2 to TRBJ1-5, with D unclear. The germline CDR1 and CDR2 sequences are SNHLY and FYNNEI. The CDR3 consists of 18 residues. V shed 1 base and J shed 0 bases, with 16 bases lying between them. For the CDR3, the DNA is TGTGCCAGCAGTGAAGAGGGTCGAGGCTGGGATAGCAATCAGCCCCAGCATTTT. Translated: CASSEEGRGWDSNQPQHF.

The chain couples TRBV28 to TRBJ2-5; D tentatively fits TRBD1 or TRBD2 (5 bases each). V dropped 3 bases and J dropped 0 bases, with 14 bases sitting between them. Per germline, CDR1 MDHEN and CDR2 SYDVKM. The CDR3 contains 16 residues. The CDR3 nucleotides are TGTGCCAGCAGTTTGGCCGGGGCGGACAACCAAGAGACCCAGTACTTC. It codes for CASSLAGADNQETQYF.

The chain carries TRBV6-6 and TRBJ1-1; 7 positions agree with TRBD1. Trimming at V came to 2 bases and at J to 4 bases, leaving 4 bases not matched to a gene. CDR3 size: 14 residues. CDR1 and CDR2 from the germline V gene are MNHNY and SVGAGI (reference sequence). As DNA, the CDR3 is TGTGCCAGCAGTTACCAGGCAGGGGGCACTGAAGCTTTCTTT. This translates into CASSYQAGGTEAFF.

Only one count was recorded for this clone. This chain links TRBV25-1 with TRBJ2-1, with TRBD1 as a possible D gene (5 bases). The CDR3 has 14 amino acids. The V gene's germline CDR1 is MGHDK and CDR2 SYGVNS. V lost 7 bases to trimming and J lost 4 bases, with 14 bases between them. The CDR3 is CASTPRTSYNEQFF. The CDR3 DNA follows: TGTGCCAGCACGCCCCGGACATCTTACAATGAGCAGTTCTTC. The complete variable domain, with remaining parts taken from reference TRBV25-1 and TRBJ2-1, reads EADIYQTPRYLVIGTGKKITLECSQTMGHDKMYWYQQDPGMELHLIHYSYGVNSTEKGDLSSESTVSRIRTEHFPLTLESARPSHTSQYLCASTPRTSYNEQFFGPGTRLTVL.

The chain's CDR3 is CASSGTAGFSYNEQFF. CDR3 nucleotide sequence: TGTGCCAGCAGTGGTACGGCGGGGTTCTCCTACAATGAGCAGTTCTTC. V is TRBV25-1 and J is TRBJ2-1, with D maybe TRBD2 (6 bases). The CDR3 is 16 amino acids. Germline loops: CDR1 MGHDK, CDR2 SYGVNS. Trimming took 4 bases from V and 0 from J, leaving 13 bases between them.

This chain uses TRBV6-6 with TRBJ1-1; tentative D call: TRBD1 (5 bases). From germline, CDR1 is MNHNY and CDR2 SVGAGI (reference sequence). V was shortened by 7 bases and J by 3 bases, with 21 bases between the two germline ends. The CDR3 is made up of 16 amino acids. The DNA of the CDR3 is TGTGCCAGCAAAGACGGGACGGTAGTTGAATACACTGAAGCTTTCTTT. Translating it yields CASKDGTVVEYTEAFF.

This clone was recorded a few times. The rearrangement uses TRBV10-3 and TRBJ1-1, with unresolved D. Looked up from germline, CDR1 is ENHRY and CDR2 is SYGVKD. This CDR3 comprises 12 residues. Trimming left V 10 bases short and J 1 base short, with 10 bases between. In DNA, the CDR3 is TGTGCCACCAACACAGAGAACACTGAAGCTTTCTTT. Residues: CATNTENTEAFF.

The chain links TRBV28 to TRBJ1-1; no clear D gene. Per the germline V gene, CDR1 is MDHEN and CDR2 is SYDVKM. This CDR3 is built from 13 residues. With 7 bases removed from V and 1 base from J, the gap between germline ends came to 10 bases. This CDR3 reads CASKGRANTEAFF. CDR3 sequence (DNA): TGTGCCAGCAAAGGGAGGGCGAACACTGAAGCTTTCTTT.

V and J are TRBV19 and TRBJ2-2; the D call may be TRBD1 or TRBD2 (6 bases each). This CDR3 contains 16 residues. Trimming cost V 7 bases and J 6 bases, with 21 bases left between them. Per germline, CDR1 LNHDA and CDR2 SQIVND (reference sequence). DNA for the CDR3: TGTGCCAGTATCCCTCCGGGGGCAAATCAGGCCGGGGAGCTGTTTTTT. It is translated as CASIPPGANQAGELFF.

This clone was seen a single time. CDR3 amino acids: CASSLTGYTEAFF. The CDR3 nucleotides are TGTGCCAGCAGCTTAACAGGGTACACTGAAGCTTTCTTT. This chain uses TRBV7-2 with TRBJ1-1, with D perhaps TRBD1 (6 bases). Trimming removed 2 bases from V and 3 bases from J, with 7 bases in between. CDR3 length equals 13 residues. Germline V gives CDR1 SGHTA, CDR2 FQGNSA.

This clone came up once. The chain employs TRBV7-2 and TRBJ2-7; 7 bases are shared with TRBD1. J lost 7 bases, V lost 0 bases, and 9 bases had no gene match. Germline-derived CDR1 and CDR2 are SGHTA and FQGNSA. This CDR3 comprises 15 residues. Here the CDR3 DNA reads TGTGCCAGCAGCTTAGCGTCGACAGGGATGGAGGAGCAGTACTTC. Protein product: CASSLASTGMEEQYF.

In DNA, the CDR3 is TGTGCCAGCAGCTTAAGACAGGGGGCTAGCTCTGGGGCCAACGTCCTGACTTTC. It encodes CASSLRQGASSGANVLTF. The chain links TRBV7-9 to TRBJ2-6; 10 bases match TRBD1. The J segment lost 0 bases and the V segment lost 2 bases, leaving 4 bases of the junction unmatched. The CDR3 runs to 18 residues. Germline CDR1 and CDR2: SEHNR and FQNEAQ (reference sequence). The entire variable domain, with the rest obtained from reference TRBV7-9 and TRBJ2-6, is as follows: DTGVSQNPRHKITKRGQNVTFRCDPISEHNRLYWYRQTLGQGPEFLTYFQNEAQLEKSRLLSDRFSAERPKGSFSTLEIQRTEQGDSAMYLCASSLRQGASSGANVLTFGAGSRLTVL.

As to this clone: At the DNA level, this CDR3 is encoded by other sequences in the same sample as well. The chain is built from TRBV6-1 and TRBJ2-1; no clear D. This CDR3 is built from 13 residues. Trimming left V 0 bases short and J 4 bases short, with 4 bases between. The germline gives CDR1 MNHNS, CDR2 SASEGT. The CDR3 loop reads CASSEALYNEQFF. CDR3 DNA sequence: TGTGCCAGCAGTGAAGCCCTATACAATGAGCAGTTCTTC.

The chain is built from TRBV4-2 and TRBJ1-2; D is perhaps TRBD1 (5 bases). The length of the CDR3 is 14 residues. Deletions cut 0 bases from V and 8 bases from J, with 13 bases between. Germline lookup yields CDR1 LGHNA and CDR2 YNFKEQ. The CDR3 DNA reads TGTGCCAGCAGCCAAGATCAGGGCTCGGGGGGCTACACCTTC. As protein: CASSQDQGSGGYTF.

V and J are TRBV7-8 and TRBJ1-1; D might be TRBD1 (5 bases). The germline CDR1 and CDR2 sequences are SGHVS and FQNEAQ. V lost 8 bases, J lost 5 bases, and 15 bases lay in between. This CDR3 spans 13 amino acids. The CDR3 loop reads CASGQGRNTEAFF. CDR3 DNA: TGTGCCAGCGGCCAGGGCAGAAATACTGAAGCTTTCTTT. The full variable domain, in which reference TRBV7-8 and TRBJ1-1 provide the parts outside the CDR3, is GAGVSQSPRYKVAKRGQDVALRCDPISGHVSLFWYQQALGQGPEFLTYFQNEAQLDKSGLPSDRFFAERPEGSVSTLKIQRTQQEDSAVYLCASGQGRNTEAFFGQGTRLTVV.

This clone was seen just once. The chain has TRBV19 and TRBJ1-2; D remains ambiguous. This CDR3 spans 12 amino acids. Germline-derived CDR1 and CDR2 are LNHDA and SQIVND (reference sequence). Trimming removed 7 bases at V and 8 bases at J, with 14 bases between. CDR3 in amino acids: CASKDSPWGYTF. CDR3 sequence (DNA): TGTGCCAGTAAAGACTCTCCCTGGGGCTACACCTTC.

The chain's CDR3 is CASSSNDRREKLFF. In nucleotides, the CDR3 is TGTGCCAGCAGTTCCAACGATCGGAGGGAAAAACTGTTTTTT. This chain joins TRBV27 and TRBJ1-4; unclear D gene. Germline V gives CDR1 MNHEY, CDR2 SMNVEV (reference sequence). The CDR3 is made up of 14 amino acids. V dropped 4 bases and J dropped 8 bases, with 14 bases sitting between them. The entire variable domain, with the rest obtained from reference TRBV27 and TRBJ1-4, is as follows: EAQVTQNPRYLITVTGKKLTVTCSQNMNHEYMSWYRQDPGLGLRQIYYSMNVEVTDKGDVPEGYKVSRKEKRNFPLILESPSPNQTSLYFCASSSNDRREKLFFGSGTQLSVL.

The CDR3 region is CASSSRTEAFF. Here the CDR3 DNA reads TGTGCCAGCAGTTCCCGCACTGAAGCTTTCTTT. The chain links TRBV27 to TRBJ1-1; D is uncertain. Per the germline V gene, CDR1 is MNHEY and CDR2 is SMNVEV (reference sequence). Trimming pared 4 bases from V and 4 bases from J, leaving 4 bases between. CDR3 length: 11 amino acids.

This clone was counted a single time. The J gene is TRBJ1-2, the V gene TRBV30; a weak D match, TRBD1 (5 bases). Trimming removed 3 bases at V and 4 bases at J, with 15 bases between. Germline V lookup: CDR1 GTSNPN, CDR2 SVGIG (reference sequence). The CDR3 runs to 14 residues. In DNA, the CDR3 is TGTGCCTGGAGCAGGGCAGGTCGGGGCTATGGCTACACCTTC. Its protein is CAWSRAGRGYGYTF.

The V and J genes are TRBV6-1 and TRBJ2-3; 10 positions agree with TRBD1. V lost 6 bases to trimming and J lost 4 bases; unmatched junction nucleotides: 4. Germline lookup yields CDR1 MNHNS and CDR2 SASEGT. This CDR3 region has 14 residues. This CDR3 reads CASRVTGGPDTQYF. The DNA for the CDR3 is TGTGCCAGCAGGGTGACAGGGGGCCCAGATACGCAGTATTTT.

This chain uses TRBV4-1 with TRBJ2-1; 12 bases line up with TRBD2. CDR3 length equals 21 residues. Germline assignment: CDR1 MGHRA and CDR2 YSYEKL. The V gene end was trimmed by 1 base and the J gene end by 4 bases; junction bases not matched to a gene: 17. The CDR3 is CASSQVGLAGGPSKGYNEQFF. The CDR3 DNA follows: TGCGCCAGCAGCCAAGTGGGGCTAGCGGGAGGGCCCTCTAAGGGTTACAATGAGCAGTTCTTC.

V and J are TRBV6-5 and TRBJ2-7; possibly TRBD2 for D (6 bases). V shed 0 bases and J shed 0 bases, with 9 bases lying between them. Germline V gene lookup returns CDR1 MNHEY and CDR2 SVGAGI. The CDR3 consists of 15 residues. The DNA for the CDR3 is TGTGCCAGCAGTTACTCTAGCGGTAGCTCCTACGAGCAGTACTTC. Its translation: CASSYSSGSSYEQYF.

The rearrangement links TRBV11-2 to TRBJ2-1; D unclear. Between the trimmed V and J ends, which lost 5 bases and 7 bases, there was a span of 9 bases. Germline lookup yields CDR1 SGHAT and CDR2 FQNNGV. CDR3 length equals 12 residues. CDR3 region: CASSQARNEQFF. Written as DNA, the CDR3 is TGTGCCAGCAGCCAAGCAAGGAATGAGCAGTTCTTC.

This chain's CDR3 is CASRPPGGADTQYF. CDR3 DNA: TGTGCCAGCAGACCTCCAGGGGGCGCGGATACGCAGTATTTT. The chain couples TRBV5-5 to TRBJ2-3; 8 bases map to TRBD1. This CDR3 has 14 residues. Germline lookup yields CDR1 SGHKS and CDR2 YYEKEE (reference sequence). V was pared by 5 bases and J by 6 bases, with 8 bases of the junction left unmatched.

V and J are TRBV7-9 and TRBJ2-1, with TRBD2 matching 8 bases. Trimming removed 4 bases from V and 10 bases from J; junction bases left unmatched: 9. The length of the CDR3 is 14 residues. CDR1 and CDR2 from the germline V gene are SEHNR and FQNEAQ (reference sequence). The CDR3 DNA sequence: TGTGCCAGCAGCTCTGGACTAGCCTCGAGGGAGCAGTTCTTC. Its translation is CASSSGLASREQFF.

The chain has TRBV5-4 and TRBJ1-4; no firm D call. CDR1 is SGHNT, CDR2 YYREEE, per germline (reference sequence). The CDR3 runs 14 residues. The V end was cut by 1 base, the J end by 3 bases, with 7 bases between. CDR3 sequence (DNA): TGTGCCAGCAGCTTGTACACCTCTAATGAAAAACTGTTTTTT. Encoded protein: CASSLYTSNEKLFF. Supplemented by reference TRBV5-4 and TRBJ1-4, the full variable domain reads ETGVTQSPTHLIKTRGQQVTLRCSSQSGHNTVSWYQQALGQGPQFIFQYYREEENGRGNFPPRFSGLQFPNYSSELNVNALELDDSALYLCASSLYTSNEKLFFGSGTQLSVL.